The present entry profiles one T cell receptor beta chain with its context. The data derive from a study of blood T cell repertoires in COVID-19. Study background: Specimens from acute and convalescent COVID-19 originated in the United States, Italy and Spain.

Original data processing: It was from reference gene primer amplification that nucleated cell counts were estimated. The repertoire was sequenced with immunoSEQ multiplex PCR; TCRdb's copy has only in-frame clones and lacks some. Clone size and V and J calls were adopted from that table, with D and trimming inferred from the DNA. The sample consists of fewer than 130,000 clones, roughly four fifths of them appearing once. The sequenced sample was peripheral blood. This receptor was obtained from a man between 65 and 85 years old with active or convalescent COVID-19.

CDR3 residues: CASSPGQTYNEQFF. The CDR3 DNA is TGTGCCAGCAGCCCGGGACAGACGTACAATGAGCAGTTCTTC. The rearrangement uses TRBV19 and TRBJ2-1; TRBD1 agrees at 7 bases. CDR3 length equals 14 residues. Germline CDR1 and CDR2: LNHDA and SQIVND (reference sequence). V dropped 9 bases and J dropped 4; count of bases not matched to a gene: 9.